The 30 T cell receptor beta chains below were found in one sample sequenced in a study of T cell responses to AZD1222 COVID-19 vaccine. Here immunoSEQ multiplex PCR was the method, and the copy in TCRdb shows in-frame clones only, minus some. The repertoire includes more than 150,000 clones, 90% to 95% of them detected once, and 1.5% sits in the top ten. Sequencing used peripheral blood, obtained 28 days after the second AZD1222 dose. The receptors were gathered from an adult who received the AZD1222 COVID-19 vaccine.

The chain couples TRBV6-5 to TRBJ1-2; D is ambiguous. V lost 2 bases and J lost 0, with 10 bases in between. The CDR3 is 15 residues long. From germline, CDR1 is MNHEY and CDR2 SVGAGI. The CDR3 DNA reads TGTGCCAGCAGTTACGGTGGCGCCTCTAACTATGGCTACACCTTC. Its protein product is CASSYGGASNYGYTF.

The chain joins TRBV7-9 to TRBJ2-7, with a possible D match to TRBD2 (7 bases). Per the germline V gene, CDR1 is SEHNR and CDR2 is FQNEAQ (reference sequence). With 4 bases removed from V and 2 bases from J, the gap between germline ends came to 15 bases. The CDR3 length is 15 residues. The CDR3 DNA is TGTGCCAGCAGCTCAATATCGGGGGGCCCCTACGAGCAGTACTTC. Protein sequence: CASSSISGGPYEQYF.

The chain carries TRBV7-2 and TRBJ1-3; 7 bases match TRBD1. The germline CDR1 and CDR2 sequences are SGHTA and FQGNSA. After removal of 1 base from V and 4 bases from J, the junction contained 4 bases not matched to a gene. This CDR3 region has 15 residues. The CDR3 DNA sequence: TGTGCCAGCAGCTTAGTATGGGGACAGGGAAACACCATATATTTT. Translation gives CASSLVWGQGNTIYF. Variable domain in full (rest from reference TRBV7-2 and TRBJ1-3): GAGVSQSPSNKVTEKGKDVELRCDPISGHTALYWYRQSLGQGLEFLIYFQGNSAPDKSGLPSDRFSAERTGGSVSTLTIQRTQQEDSAVYLCASSLVWGQGNTIYFGEGSWLTVV.

This clone was seen just once. This chain links TRBV6-5 with TRBJ1-1; 8 bases agree with TRBD1. J lost 4 bases, V lost 5 bases, and 6 bases had no gene match. CDR1 and CDR2 from the germline V gene are MNHEY and SVGAGI. The CDR3 extends over 14 amino acids. The CDR3 DNA reads as TGTGCCAGCAGTCCGAGGACAGGGTTCACTGAAGCTTTCTTT. This translates into CASSPRTGFTEAFF.

This clone was detected a few times. This rearrangement joins TRBV6-5 to TRBJ1-5; 7 nucleotides align to TRBD1. Trimming took 6 bases from V and 4 from J; bases not matched to a gene: 9. The CDR3 is 15 amino acids. CDR1 is MNHEY and CDR2 is SVGAGI in the germline V gene. This CDR3 reads CASSPPGQRNQPQHF. DNA of the CDR3: TGTGCCAGCAGCCCCCCGGGACAGAGAAATCAGCCCCAGCATTTT.

The V gene is TRBV4-1, the J gene TRBJ1-6; D is undetermined. Per the germline V gene, CDR1 is MGHRA and CDR2 is YSYEKL. The CDR3 sequence is 12 residues long. Trimming cost V 0 bases and J 9 bases, with 3 bases left between them. CDR3 nucleotides: TGCGCCAGCAGCCAAGATGCTTCACCCCTCCACTTT. Translated, it gives CASSQDASPLHF.

The CDR3 DNA is TGTGCCAGTAGTTTGAGATATCGGGACGAGCAGTACTTC. Residues: CASSLRYRDEQYF. The J gene is TRBJ2-7, the V gene TRBV19, with D hard to call. The CDR3 is made up of 13 amino acids. Trimming stripped 5 bases from V and 5 bases from J, with 13 bases between. Germline CDR1 LNHDA, CDR2 SQIVND (reference sequence).

This clone was seen a single time. The chain links TRBV7-2 to TRBJ2-2; D uncertain. CDR1 SGHTA and CDR2 FQGNSA come from the germline V gene. The germline V and J ends were trimmed by 10 bases and 8 bases, with 17 bases remaining between them. The CDR3 has 13 residues. Here the CDR3 reads CANHISPGGELFF. The CDR3 region has the DNA TGTGCCAACCACATCTCCCCCGGGGGGGAGCTGTTTTTT.

The J gene is TRBJ1-1, the V gene TRBV6-2 or TRBV6-3, with D unclear. Germline CDR1 is MNHEY and CDR2 is SVGEGT. The CDR3 consists of 15 residues. The V end lost 0 bases, the J end lost 2 bases, and 10 bases lay between the germline ends. The CDR3 DNA is TGTGCCAGCAGTTACTCGAACGGGCAAAACACTGAAGCTTTCTTT. It yields the protein CASSYSNGQNTEAFF.

The rearrangement uses TRBV18 and TRBJ2-7, with D perhaps matching TRBD1 (6 bases). The V end lost 3 bases, the J end lost 0 bases, and 12 bases lay between the germline ends. Germline CDR1 KGHSH, CDR2 LQKENI. The length of the CDR3 is 15 residues. In DNA, the CDR3 is TGTGCCAGCTCACCCGGACAGCCAGGCTCCTACGAGCAGTACTTC. Translating it yields CASSPGQPGSYEQYF.

The chain has TRBV5-1 and TRBJ2-7; D gene unclear. Per germline, CDR1 SGHRS and CDR2 YFSETQ. V was pared by 0 bases and J by 3 bases, with 13 bases between. The length of the CDR3 is 15 residues. CDR3 DNA sequence: TGCGCCAGCAGCTTGGAGTTGGGCAGAGGCTACGAGCAGTACTTC. Translation: CASSLELGRGYEQYF.

The chain employs TRBV4-1 and TRBJ1-3; D uncertain. From germline, CDR1 is MGHRA and CDR2 YSYEKL. Trimming stripped 4 bases from V and 0 bases from J, with 7 bases between. This CDR3 comprises 14 residues. The CDR3 DNA is TGCGCCAGCAGCCCAAGCCCCTCTGGAAACACCATATATTTT. This encodes CASSPSPSGNTIYF.

This clone appeared once. A junction boundary mismatches the germline segment, possibly from a read error. The chain links TRBV20-1 to TRBJ1-5; D is unclear. The CDR3 length is 11 residues. Germline V gene sequence: CDR1 DFQATT, CDR2 SNEGSKA (reference sequence). The CDR3: CSAGEVQPQHF. CDR3 DNA: TGCAGTGCTGGAGAGGTTCAGCCCCAGCATTTT.

This chain uses TRBV5-4 with TRBJ1-1; 9 bases are shared with TRBD1. The germline gives CDR1 SGHNT, CDR2 YYREEE (reference sequence). J was trimmed by 0 bases and V by 4 bases; bases with no gene match: 4. There are 15 residues in the CDR3. The CDR3 coding sequence is TGTGCCAGCAGCCCTAGGACAGGGGTGAACACTGAAGCTTTCTTT. Protein sequence: CASSPRTGVNTEAFF.

The chain links TRBV5-1 to TRBJ2-5; TRBD1 aligns across 7 bases. The germline CDR1 and CDR2 sequences are SGHRS and YFSETQ. The CDR3 is 13 residues long. The ends lost 3 bases at V and 3 bases at J; junction bases unmatched: 2. As DNA, the CDR3 is TGCGCCAGCAGCTCCGGGACAGAAGAGACCCAGTACTTC. The encoded protein is CASSSGTEETQYF.

This chain joins TRBV5-1 and TRBJ1-2, with 8 bases identical to TRBD1. The CDR3 totals 15 residues. Germline V CDR1 and CDR2: SGHRS, YFSETQ. The junction had 5 bases not matched to a gene; V was cut back by 0 bases and J by 4 bases. The CDR3 spells CASSLVTGGFYGYTF. CDR3 in DNA: TGCGCCAGCAGCTTGGTTACAGGGGGGTTCTATGGCTACACCTTC.

This chain joins TRBV28 and TRBJ2-1; D is unclear. From germline, CDR1 is MDHEN and CDR2 SYDVKM. V was clipped by 6 bases and J by 13 bases, with 22 bases between them. This CDR3 has 14 residues. The CDR3 DNA sequence: TGTGCCAGCAGCGTCCCCCAGACCCGTCGCAGCCAGTTCTTC. This codes for CASSVPQTRRSQFF.

J is TRBJ1-2 and V is TRBV3-1 (or the pseudogene TRBV3-2); D gene unclear. This CDR3 comprises 14 residues. The germline gives CDR1 LGHDT, CDR2 YNNKEL (reference sequence). V dropped 2 bases and J dropped 3 bases, with 10 bases sitting between them. The CDR3 spells CASSQSWEDYGYTF. In DNA, the CDR3 is TGTGCCAGCAGCCAAAGCTGGGAGGACTATGGCTACACCTTC.

The chain employs TRBV12-5 and TRBJ1-1, with D tentatively TRBD1 (6 bases). This CDR3 contains 12 residues. V dropped 3 bases and J dropped 5 bases, with 7 bases sitting between them. Germline CDR1 and CDR2: LGHNT and FRNRAP. In nucleotides, the CDR3 is TGTGCTAGTGGTTTCGACAGGACTGAAGCTTTCTTT. Residues: CASGFDRTEAFF.

The rearrangement uses TRBV5-1 and TRBJ2-1; 8 bases are shared with TRBD2. The CDR3 has 15 residues. J lost 4 bases, V lost 2 bases, and 5 bases had no gene match. From germline, CDR1 is SGHRS and CDR2 YFSETQ. CDR3 bases: TGCGCCAGCAGCTTTTATAGCGGGACTTACAATGAGCAGTTCTTC. Encoded protein: CASSFYSGTYNEQFF.

The chain links TRBV5-6 to TRBJ2-7; 8 bases line up with TRBD1. Germline lookup yields CDR1 SGHDT and CDR2 YYEEEE. The J segment lost 1 base and the V segment lost 0 bases, leaving 6 bases of the junction unmatched. The length of the CDR3 is 16 residues. The CDR3 is CASSLVRDRLSYEQYF. CDR3 sequence (DNA): TGTGCCAGCAGCTTGGTACGGGACAGGCTGTCCTACGAGCAGTACTTC.

The V call is TRBV7-2, the J call TRBJ1-1, with D unclear. Germline CDR1 reads SGHTA; CDR2 reads FQGNSA. The CDR3 loop spans 15 amino acids. V lost 1 base, J lost 5 bases, and 14 bases lay in between. As DNA, the CDR3 is TGTGCCAGCAGCTTAGGAGAGGGCGGGAGGACTGAAGCTTTCTTT. It encodes CASSLGEGGRTEAFF.

The genes are TRBV6-5 and TRBJ1-2; the match to TRBD1 covers 9 bases. The V gene end was trimmed by 5 bases and the J gene end by 2 bases; junction bases not matched to a gene: 3. The CDR3 covers 14 residues. Germline CDR1 is MNHEY and CDR2 is SVGAGI. CDR3 sequence (DNA): TGTGCCAGCAGTCGACAGGGGGAGAACTATGGCTACACCTTC. This codes for CASSRQGENYGYTF.

This clone was seen only a few times. The V and J genes are TRBV18 and TRBJ1-2; TRBD1 might be the D (6 bases). This CDR3 has 16 residues. The V gene's germline CDR1 is KGHSH and CDR2 LQKENI. V dropped 2 bases and J dropped 0 bases, with 13 bases sitting between them. This CDR3 reads CASSPAGGSSNYGYTF. CDR3 DNA: TGTGCCAGCTCACCAGCGGGGGGCTCTTCTAACTATGGCTACACCTTC. The full variable domain, rest sourced from reference TRBV18 and TRBJ1-2, is NAGVMQNPRHLVRRRGQEARLRCSPMKGHSHVYWYRQLPEEGLKFMVYLQKENIIDESGMPKERFSAEFPKEGPSILRIQQVVRGDSAAYFCASSPAGGSSNYGYTFGSGTRLTVV.

The chain combines TRBV9 with TRBJ1-5; 10 bases match TRBD1. V gave up 4 bases and J gave up 9 bases; unmatched junction bases: 7. This CDR3 has 14 amino acids. The germline V gene has CDR1 SGDLS and CDR2 YYNGEE. The CDR3 loop reads CASSPRDRGPPQHF. The CDR3 DNA reads TGTGCCAGCAGCCCCCGGGACAGGGGCCCGCCCCAGCATTTT.

This rearrangement joins TRBV7-8 to TRBJ1-3; no clear D. Germline V CDR1 and CDR2: SGHVS, FQNEAQ. CDR3 length: 14 amino acids. Trimming left V 1 base short and J 4 bases short, with 8 bases between. CDR3 loop: CASSLVREGNTIYF. As DNA, the CDR3 is TGTGCCAGCAGCTTAGTTCGCGAGGGAAACACCATATATTTT. The whole variable domain, filled in from reference TRBV7-8 and TRBJ1-3, reads GAGVSQSPRYKVAKRGQDVALRCDPISGHVSLFWYQQALGQGPEFLTYFQNEAQLDKSGLPSDRFFAERPEGSVSTLKIQRTQQEDSAVYLCASSLVREGNTIYFGEGSWLTVV.

This clone was counted a single time. The chain carries TRBV30 and TRBJ2-3; the D gene could be TRBD1 or TRBD2 (5 bases each). The V gene's germline CDR1 is GTSNPN and CDR2 SVGIG (reference sequence). The V and J ends lost 0 bases and 4 bases respectively, with 14 bases between them. The CDR3 sequence is 15 residues long. The CDR3 loop reads CAWSVTGIGADTQYF. CDR3 DNA: TGTGCCTGGAGTGTAACGGGGATAGGGGCAGATACGCAGTATTTT.

A single count supports this clone. V usage is TRBV4-2 and J usage is TRBJ2-7, with 9 bases aligning to TRBD2. Germline V CDR1 and CDR2: LGHNA, YNFKEQ. The CDR3 sequence is 15 residues long. The trim removed 3 bases at V and 3 bases at J, leaving 6 bases unmatched. Here the CDR3 DNA reads TGTGCCAGCAGCCATACGTCAGCGGGGGGCTACGAGCAGTACTTC. It yields the protein CASSHTSAGGYEQYF.

This clone was seen just once. The V call is TRBV7-2, the J call TRBJ1-2; D possibly corresponds to TRBD1 (5 bases). The CDR3 has 14 residues. Per germline, CDR1 SGHTA and CDR2 FQGNSA. V lost 5 bases and J lost 4, with 14 bases in between. CDR3 DNA sequence: TGTGCCAGCAGCCAGGGCGCAGAGAGCTATGGCTACACCTTC. Translated: CASSQGAESYGYTF.

The J gene is TRBJ2-7, the V gene TRBV6-5; D is perhaps TRBD2 (6 bases). Trimming left V 7 bases short and J 2 bases short, with 18 bases between. The V gene's germline CDR1 is MNHEY and CDR2 SVGAGI. The CDR3 sequence is 15 residues long. The DNA for the CDR3 is TGTGCCAGCAATACACGGGACTCCCTGACCTACGAGCAGTACTTC. Protein sequence: CASNTRDSLTYEQYF.